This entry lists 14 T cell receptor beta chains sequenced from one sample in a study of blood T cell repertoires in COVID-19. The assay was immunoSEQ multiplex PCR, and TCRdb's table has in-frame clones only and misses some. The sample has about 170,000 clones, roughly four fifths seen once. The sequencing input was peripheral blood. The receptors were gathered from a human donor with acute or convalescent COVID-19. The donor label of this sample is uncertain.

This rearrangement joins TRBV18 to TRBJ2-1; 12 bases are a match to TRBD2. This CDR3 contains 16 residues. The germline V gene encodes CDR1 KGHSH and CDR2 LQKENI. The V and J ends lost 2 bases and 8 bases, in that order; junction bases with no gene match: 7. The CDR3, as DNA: TGTGCCAGCTCACCATGGACTAGCGGGAAAGGGGATGAGCAGTTCTTC. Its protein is CASSPWTSGKGDEQFF.

The CDR3 here is CASSSPRSGYEQYF. Written as DNA, the CDR3 is TGTGCCAGCAGCTCCCCCCGTAGCGGCTACGAGCAGTACTTC. This sequence joins TRBV5-5 and TRBJ2-7; TRBD2 is a possible D gene (6 bases). The CDR3 is made up of 14 amino acids. Per germline, CDR1 SGHKS and CDR2 YYEKEE (reference sequence). V was cut by 3 bases and J by 3 bases, with 13 bases left in between.

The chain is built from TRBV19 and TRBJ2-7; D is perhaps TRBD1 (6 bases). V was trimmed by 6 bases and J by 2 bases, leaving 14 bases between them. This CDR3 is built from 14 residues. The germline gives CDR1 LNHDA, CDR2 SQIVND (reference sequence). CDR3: CASSNRVHPYEQYF. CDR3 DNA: TGTGCCAGTAGCAACAGGGTACACCCCTACGAGCAGTACTTC. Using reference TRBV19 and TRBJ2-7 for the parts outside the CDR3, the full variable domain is DGGITQSPKYLFRKEGQNVTLSCEQNLNHDAMYWYRQDPGQGLRLIYYSQIVNDFQKGDIAEGYSVSREKKESFPLTVTSAQKNPTAFYLCASSNRVHPYEQYFGPGTRLTVT.

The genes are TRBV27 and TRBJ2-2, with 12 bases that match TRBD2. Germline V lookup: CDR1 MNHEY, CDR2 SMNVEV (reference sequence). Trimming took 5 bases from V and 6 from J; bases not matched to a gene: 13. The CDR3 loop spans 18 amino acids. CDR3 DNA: TGTGCCAGCAGTGCTAGCGGGGGGGCAATATTACGGTCCGGGGAGCTGTTTTTT. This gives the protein CASSASGGAILRSGELFF.

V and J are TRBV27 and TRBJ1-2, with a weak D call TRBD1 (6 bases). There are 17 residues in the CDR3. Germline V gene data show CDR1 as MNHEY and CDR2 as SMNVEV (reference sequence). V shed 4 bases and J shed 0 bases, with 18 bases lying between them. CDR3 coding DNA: TGTGCCAGCAGTTACAGGGCAGGGGAGACATCTAACTATGGCTACACCTTC. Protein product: CASSYRAGETSNYGYTF.

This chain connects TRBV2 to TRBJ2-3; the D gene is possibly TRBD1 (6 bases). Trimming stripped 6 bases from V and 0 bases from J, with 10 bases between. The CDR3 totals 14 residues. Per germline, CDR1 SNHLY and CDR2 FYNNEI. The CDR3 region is CASRMQGSTDTQYF. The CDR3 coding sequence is TGTGCCAGCAGGATGCAGGGGAGCACAGATACGCAGTATTTT.

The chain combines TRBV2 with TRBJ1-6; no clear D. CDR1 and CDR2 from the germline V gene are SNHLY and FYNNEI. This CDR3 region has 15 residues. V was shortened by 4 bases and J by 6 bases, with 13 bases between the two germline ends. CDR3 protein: CASSVAAASNSPLHF. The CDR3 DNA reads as TGTGCCAGCAGTGTTGCAGCGGCGTCTAATTCACCCCTCCACTTT.

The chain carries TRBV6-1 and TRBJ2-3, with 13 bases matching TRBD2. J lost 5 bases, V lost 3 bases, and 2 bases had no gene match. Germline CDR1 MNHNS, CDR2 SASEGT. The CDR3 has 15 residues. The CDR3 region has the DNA TGTGCCAGCAGTGAGACTAGCGGGGGGATAGATACGCAGTATTTT. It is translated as CASSETSGGIDTQYF.

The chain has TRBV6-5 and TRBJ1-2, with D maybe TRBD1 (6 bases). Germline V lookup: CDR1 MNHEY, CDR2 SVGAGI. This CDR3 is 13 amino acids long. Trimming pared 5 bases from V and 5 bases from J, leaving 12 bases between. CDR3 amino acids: CASSRPGEYGYTF. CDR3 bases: TGTGCCAGCAGTCGCCCAGGGGAGTATGGCTACACCTTC.

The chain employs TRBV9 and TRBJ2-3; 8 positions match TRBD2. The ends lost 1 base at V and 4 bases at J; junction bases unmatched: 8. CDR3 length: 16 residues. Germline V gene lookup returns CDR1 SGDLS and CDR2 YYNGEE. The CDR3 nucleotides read TGTGCCAGCAGCGTACGAGGCGGGAGGCTAGCAGATACGCAGTATTTT. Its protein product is CASSVRGGRLADTQYF.

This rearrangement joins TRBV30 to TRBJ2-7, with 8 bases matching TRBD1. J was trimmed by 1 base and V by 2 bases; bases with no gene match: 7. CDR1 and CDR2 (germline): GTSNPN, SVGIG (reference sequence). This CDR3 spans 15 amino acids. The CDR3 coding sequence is TGTGCCTGGAGTAAGAGCAGGGGGCTATCCTACGAGCAGTACTTC. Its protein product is CAWSKSRGLSYEQYF.

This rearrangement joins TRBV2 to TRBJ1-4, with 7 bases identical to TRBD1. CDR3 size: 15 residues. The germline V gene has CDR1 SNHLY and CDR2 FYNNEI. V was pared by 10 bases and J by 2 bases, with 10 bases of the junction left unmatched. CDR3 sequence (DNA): TGTGCCACCTCAGGGGGGTGGCTGACTAATGAAAAACTGTTTTTT. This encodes CATSGGWLTNEKLFF.

CDR3 sequence: CASRGLAGGKETQYF. The DNA of the CDR3 is TGTGCCAGCCGGGGGTTAGCGGGGGGAAAAGAGACCCAGTACTTC. The chain recombines TRBV2 with TRBJ2-5; 10 nucleotides align to TRBD2. This CDR3 comprises 15 residues. Germline V gene data show CDR1 as SNHLY and CDR2 as FYNNEI. V gave up 8 bases and J gave up 3 bases; unmatched junction bases: 9.

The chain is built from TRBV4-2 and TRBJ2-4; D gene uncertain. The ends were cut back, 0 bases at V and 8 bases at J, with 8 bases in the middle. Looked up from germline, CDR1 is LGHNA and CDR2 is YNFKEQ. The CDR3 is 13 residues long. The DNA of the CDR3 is TGTGCCAGCAGCCAAGAGAATAGCCACATTCAGTACTTC. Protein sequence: CASSQENSHIQYF.